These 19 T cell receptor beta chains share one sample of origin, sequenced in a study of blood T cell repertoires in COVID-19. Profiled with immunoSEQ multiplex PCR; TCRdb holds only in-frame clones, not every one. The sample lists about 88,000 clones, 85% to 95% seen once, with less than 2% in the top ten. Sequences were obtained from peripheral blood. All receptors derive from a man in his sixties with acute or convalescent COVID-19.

The CDR3 DNA sequence: TGTGCCAGCAGTACTCTATGGGCCCTCTACAATGAGCAGTTCTTC. It is translated as CASSTLWALYNEQFF. V usage is TRBV6-2 or TRBV6-3 and J usage is TRBJ2-1; D unresolved. V was pared by 5 bases and J by 3 bases, with 14 bases between. The V gene's germline CDR1 is MNHEY and CDR2 SVGEGT. The CDR3 contains 15 residues.

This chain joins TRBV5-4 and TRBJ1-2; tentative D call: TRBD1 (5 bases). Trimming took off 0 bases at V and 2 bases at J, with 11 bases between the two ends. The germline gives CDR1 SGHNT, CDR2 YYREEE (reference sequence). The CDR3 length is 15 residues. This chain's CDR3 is CASSLVPGKNYGYTF. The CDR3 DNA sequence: TGTGCCAGCAGCTTGGTTCCAGGGAAGAACTATGGCTACACCTTC.

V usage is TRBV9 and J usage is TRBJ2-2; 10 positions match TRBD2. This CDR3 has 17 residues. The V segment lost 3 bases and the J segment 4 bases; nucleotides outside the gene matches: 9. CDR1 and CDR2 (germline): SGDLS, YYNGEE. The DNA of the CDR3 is TGTGCCAGCAGCGAAGGAGCGGGACTAGCGACCACCGGGGAGCTGTTTTTT. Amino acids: CASSEGAGLATTGELFF.

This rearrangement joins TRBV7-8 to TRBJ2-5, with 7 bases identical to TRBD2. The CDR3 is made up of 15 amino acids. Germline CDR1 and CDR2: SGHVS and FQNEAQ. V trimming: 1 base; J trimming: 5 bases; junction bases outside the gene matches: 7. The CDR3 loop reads CASSLGPREGETQYF. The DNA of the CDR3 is TGTGCCAGCAGCTTAGGGCCCAGGGAGGGGGAGACCCAGTACTTC. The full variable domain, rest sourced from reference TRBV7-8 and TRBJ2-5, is GAGVSQSPRYKVAKRGQDVALRCDPISGHVSLFWYQQALGQGPEFLTYFQNEAQLDKSGLPSDRFFAERPEGSVSTLKIQRTQQEDSAVYLCASSLGPREGETQYFGPGTRLLVL.

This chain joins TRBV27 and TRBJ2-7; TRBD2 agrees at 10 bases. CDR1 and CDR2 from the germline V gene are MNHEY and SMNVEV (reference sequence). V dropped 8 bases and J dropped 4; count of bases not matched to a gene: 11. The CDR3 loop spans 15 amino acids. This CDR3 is CASRTAGGPRYEQYF. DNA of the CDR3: TGTGCCAGCCGGACAGCGGGAGGGCCTAGATACGAGCAGTACTTC.

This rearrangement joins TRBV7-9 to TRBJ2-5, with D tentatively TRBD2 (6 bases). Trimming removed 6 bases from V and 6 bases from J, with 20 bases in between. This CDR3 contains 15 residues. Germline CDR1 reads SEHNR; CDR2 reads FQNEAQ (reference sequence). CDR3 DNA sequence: TGTGCCAGCAGGCCCGAACTAGCCGGAGCGAAGACCCAGTACTTC. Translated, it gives CASRPELAGAKTQYF.

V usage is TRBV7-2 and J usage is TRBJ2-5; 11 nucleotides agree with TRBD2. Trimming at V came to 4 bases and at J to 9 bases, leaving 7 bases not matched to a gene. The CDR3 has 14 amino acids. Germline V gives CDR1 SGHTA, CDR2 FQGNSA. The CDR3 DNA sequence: TGTGCCAGCAGCTCGGGACTAGCGGCTAGCTCCCAGTACTTC. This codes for CASSSGLAASSQYF.

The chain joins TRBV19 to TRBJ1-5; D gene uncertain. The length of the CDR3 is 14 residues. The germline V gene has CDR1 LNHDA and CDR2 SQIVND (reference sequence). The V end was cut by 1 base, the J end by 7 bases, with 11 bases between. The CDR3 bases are TGTGCCAGTAGTATAGCGTCAGTGGAGCAGCCCCAGCATTTT. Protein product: CASSIASVEQPQHF.

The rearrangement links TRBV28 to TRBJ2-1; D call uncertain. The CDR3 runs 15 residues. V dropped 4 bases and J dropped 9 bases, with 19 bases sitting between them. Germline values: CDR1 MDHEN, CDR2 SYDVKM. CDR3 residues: CASSSPPREVGEQFF. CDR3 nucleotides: TGTGCCAGCAGTTCCCCACCGAGAGAGGTCGGTGAGCAGTTCTTC.

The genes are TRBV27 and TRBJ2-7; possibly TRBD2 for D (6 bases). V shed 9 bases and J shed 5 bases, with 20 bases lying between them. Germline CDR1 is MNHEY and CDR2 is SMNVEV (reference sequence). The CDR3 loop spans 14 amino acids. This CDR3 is CASQRAGSENEQYF. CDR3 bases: TGTGCCAGTCAAAGGGCCGGGAGCGAGAACGAGCAGTACTTC.

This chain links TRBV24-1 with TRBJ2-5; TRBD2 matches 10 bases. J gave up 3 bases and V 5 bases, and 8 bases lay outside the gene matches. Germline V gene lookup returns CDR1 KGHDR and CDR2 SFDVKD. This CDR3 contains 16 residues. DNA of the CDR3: TGTGCCACCAGTGGTCAAGCGGGAGGGAGAGAAGAGACCCAGTACTTC. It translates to CATSGQAGGREETQYF.

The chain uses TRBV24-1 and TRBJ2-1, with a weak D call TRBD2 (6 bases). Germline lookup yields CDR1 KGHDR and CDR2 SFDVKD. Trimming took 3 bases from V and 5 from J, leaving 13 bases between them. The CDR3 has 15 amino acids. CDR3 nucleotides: TGTGCCACCAGTGATCCTCGGACTAAGGACAATGAGCAGTTCTTC. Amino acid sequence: CATSDPRTKDNEQFF.

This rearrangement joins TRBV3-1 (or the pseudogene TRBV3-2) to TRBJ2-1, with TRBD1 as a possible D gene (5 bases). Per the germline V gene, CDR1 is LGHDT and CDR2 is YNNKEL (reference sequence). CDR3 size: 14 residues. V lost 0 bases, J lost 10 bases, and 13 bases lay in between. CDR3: CASSQEGGAREQFF. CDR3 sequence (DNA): TGTGCCAGCAGCCAAGAAGGTGGGGCAAGGGAGCAGTTCTTC.

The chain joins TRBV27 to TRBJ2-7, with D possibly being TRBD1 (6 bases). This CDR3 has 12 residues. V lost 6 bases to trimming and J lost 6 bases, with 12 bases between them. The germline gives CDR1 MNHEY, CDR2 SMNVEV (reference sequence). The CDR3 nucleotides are TGTGCCAGCAGGACAGGTTTCTCCGAGCAGTACTTC. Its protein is CASRTGFSEQYF.

As DNA, the CDR3 is TGCGCCAGCAGCTTGGAGGGGACTAGCGGGGAGCTGTTTTTT. Its protein is CASSLEGTSGELFF. The V and J genes are TRBV5-1 and TRBJ2-2, with 8 bases aligning to TRBD2. After removal of 0 bases from V and 7 bases from J, the junction contained 2 bases not matched to a gene. The CDR3 totals 14 residues. Per the germline V gene, CDR1 is SGHRS and CDR2 is YFSETQ.

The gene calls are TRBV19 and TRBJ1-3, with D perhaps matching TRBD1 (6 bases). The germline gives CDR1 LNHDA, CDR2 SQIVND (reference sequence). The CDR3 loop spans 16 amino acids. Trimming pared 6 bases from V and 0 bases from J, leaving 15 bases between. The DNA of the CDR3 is TGTGCCAGTAGACACCCGGGGGGGCCCTCTGGAAACACCATATATTTT. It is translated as CASRHPGGPSGNTIYF.

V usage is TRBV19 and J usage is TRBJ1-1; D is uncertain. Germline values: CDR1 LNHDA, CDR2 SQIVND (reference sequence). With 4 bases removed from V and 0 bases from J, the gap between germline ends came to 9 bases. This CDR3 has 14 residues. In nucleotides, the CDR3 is TGTGCCAGTAGTAATCAACAGATGAACACTGAAGCTTTCTTT. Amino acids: CASSNQQMNTEAFF.

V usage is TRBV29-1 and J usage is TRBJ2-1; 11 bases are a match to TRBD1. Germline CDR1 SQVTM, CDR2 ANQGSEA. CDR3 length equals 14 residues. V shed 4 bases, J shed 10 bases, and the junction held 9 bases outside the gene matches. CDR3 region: CSVARTGGQEEQFF. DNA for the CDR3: TGCAGCGTTGCCCGGACAGGGGGCCAAGAAGAGCAGTTCTTC.

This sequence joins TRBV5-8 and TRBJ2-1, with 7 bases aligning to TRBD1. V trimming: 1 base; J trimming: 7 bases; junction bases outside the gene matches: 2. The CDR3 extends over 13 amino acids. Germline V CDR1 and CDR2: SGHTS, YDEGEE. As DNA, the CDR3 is TGTGCCAGCAGCTTGAGGGGGCTGAATGAGCAGTTCTTC. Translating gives CASSLRGLNEQFF.